What follows are 13 T cell receptor beta chains derived from one specimen sequenced in a study of control samples from healthy donors and cancer patients. Libraries were prepared by immunoSEQ multiplex PCR; TCRdb keeps only in-frame clonotypes and omits some of them. Counted here are about 150,000 clones, over 85% occurring once; the ten biggest clones make up approximately 5.5%. The sequenced sample was blood. The receptors derive from a man between 40 and 49 years old in good health.

This clone is a singleton in its sample. The gene calls are TRBV6-5 and TRBJ1-6; D unresolved. The CDR3 has 13 amino acids. V lost 7 bases and J lost 5, with 9 bases in between. The germline V gene has CDR1 MNHEY and CDR2 SVGAGI. The DNA of the CDR3 is TGTGCCAGCAAGCGCGGAGATAATTCACCCCTCCACTTT. Protein sequence: CASKRGDNSPLHF.

The chain uses TRBV11-2 and TRBJ1-1, with D perhaps matching TRBD1 (6 bases). This CDR3 has 16 residues. Germline values: CDR1 SGHAT, CDR2 FQNNGV. V was trimmed by 4 bases and J by 3 bases, leaving 18 bases between them. The CDR3: CASSSAIQGRDTEAFF. The CDR3, as DNA: TGTGCCAGCAGCTCTGCGATTCAGGGGAGGGACACTGAAGCTTTCTTT.

This sequence joins TRBV30 and TRBJ1-2, with D possibly matching TRBD1 (5 bases). The ends were cut back, 0 bases at V and 4 bases at J, with 6 bases in the middle. Per the germline V gene, CDR1 is GTSNPN and CDR2 is SVGIG (reference sequence). The length of the CDR3 is 12 residues. CDR3 nucleotide sequence: TGTGCCTGGAGTGTACAGGTCTATGGCTACACCTTC. Protein product: CAWSVQVYGYTF.

The V gene is TRBV7-2, the J gene TRBJ1-2; D is perhaps TRBD1 (6 bases). CDR1 SGHTA and CDR2 FQGNSA come from the germline V gene. The CDR3 loop spans 14 amino acids. V shed 2 bases and J shed 3 bases, with 10 bases lying between them. The CDR3 reads CASSLRGEDYGYTF. In DNA form, the CDR3 reads TGTGCCAGCAGCTTAAGGGGGGAAGACTATGGCTACACCTTC.

CDR3 DNA: TGTGCCAGCAGCGGCCTGACTAGCGGGGGGGCAGAGAATGAGCAGTTCTTC. As protein: CASSGLTSGGAENEQFF. V usage is TRBV9 and J usage is TRBJ2-1, with 14 nucleotides matching TRBD2. The CDR3 totals 17 residues. CDR1 is SGDLS and CDR2 is YYNGEE in the germline V gene. V was clipped by 3 bases and J by 7 bases; unmatched bases: 9.

The V call is TRBV12-3 or TRBV12-4, the J call TRBJ2-7; no definite D call. This CDR3 has 13 residues. With 6 bases removed from V and 0 bases from J, the gap between germline ends came to 9 bases. The CDR3 coding sequence is TGTGCCAGCAGCCACGGGCCCTCCTACGAGCAGTACTTC. Its translation is CASSHGPSYEQYF.

CDR3 sequence (DNA): TGTGCCAGCAGTTCCGGGACAGAAGGGGCCGGGGAGCTGTTTTTT. This sequence encodes CASSSGTEGAGELFF. The chain recombines TRBV6-4 with TRBJ2-2; TRBD1 agrees at 7 bases. CDR3 length equals 15 residues. Per germline, CDR1 MRHNA and CDR2 SNTAGT. The V segment lost 5 bases and the J segment 6 bases; nucleotides outside the gene matches: 9.

This clone was found once. The chain is built from TRBV7-9 and TRBJ1-2; tentatively, D is TRBD1 (5 bases). The CDR3 contains 14 residues. Trimming removed 3 bases at V and 4 bases at J, with 12 bases between. From germline, CDR1 is SEHNR and CDR2 FQNEAQ (reference sequence). CDR3 amino acids: CASSFQTESYGYTF. The CDR3 region has the DNA TGTGCCAGCAGCTTTCAGACAGAGTCCTATGGCTACACCTTC. Full variable domain (missing parts from reference TRBV7-9 and TRBJ1-2): DTGVSQNPRHKITKRGQNVTFRCDPISEHNRLYWYRQTLGQGPEFLTYFQNEAQLEKSRLLSDRFSAERPKGSFSTLEIQRTEQGDSAMYLCASSFQTESYGYTFGSGTRLTVV.

J is TRBJ2-2 and V is TRBV7-9; D may be TRBD1 (6 bases). The CDR3 totals 13 residues. The germline gives CDR1 SEHNR, CDR2 FQNEAQ (reference sequence). Trimming left V 10 bases short and J 3 bases short, with 12 bases between. The CDR3 sequence: CATWTAHTGELFF. Written as DNA, the CDR3 is TGTGCCACGTGGACAGCTCACACCGGGGAGCTGTTTTTT. The full variable domain, its missing parts supplied by reference TRBV7-9 and TRBJ2-2, is DTGVSQNPRHKITKRGQNVTFRCDPISEHNRLYWYRQTLGQGPEFLTYFQNEAQLEKSRLLSDRFSAERPKGSFSTLEIQRTEQGDSAMYLCATWTAHTGELFFGEGSRLTVL.

The chain recombines TRBV18 with TRBJ1-3; D possibly corresponds to TRBD1 (5 bases). With 3 bases removed from V and 8 bases from J, the gap between germline ends came to 11 bases. CDR1 KGHSH and CDR2 LQKENI come from the germline V gene. The CDR3 is 13 amino acids. CDR3 sequence (DNA): TGTGCCAGCTCACCGGGGAGGGGAGACACCATATATTTT. Its protein is CASSPGRGDTIYF.

CDR3 nucleotide sequence: TGTGCCAGCAGTTACTCGATAGGGATAGATACGCAGTATTTT. Its translation is CASSYSIGIDTQYF. The chain is built from TRBV6-2 or TRBV6-3 and TRBJ2-3; D unclear. Trimming took off 0 bases at V and 5 bases at J, with 9 bases between the two ends. This CDR3 is built from 14 residues. Germline lookup yields CDR1 MNHEY and CDR2 SVGEGT.

The J gene is TRBJ2-7, the V gene TRBV7-9; D is perhaps TRBD2 (5 bases). Trimming took off 5 bases at V and 5 bases at J, with 16 bases between the two ends. This CDR3 has 14 residues. Germline CDR1 is SEHNR and CDR2 is FQNEAQ (reference sequence). The CDR3 region is CASSHENAEDEQYF. DNA for the CDR3: TGTGCCAGCAGCCATGAAAACGCGGAGGACGAGCAGTACTTC.

The chain is built from TRBV4-2 and TRBJ1-2; 8 bases agree with TRBD1. CDR1 is LGHNA and CDR2 is YNFKEQ in the germline V gene. Unmatched junction bases numbered 4, after V lost 0 bases and J lost 4 bases. This CDR3 comprises 15 residues. The CDR3 DNA follows: TGTGCCAGCAGCCAAGAAGGACAGGGTGGCTATGGCTACACCTTC. Translating gives CASSQEGQGGYGYTF.